Below are 24 T cell receptor beta chains sequenced from a single sample in a study of Ad26.COV2.S vaccination and SARS-CoV-2 variants. Treatment noted: 15 to 20 received Ad26.COV2.S at low or high dose, single or two shots; 5 received placebo; per-sample allocation not given. It was on day 63 after the first vaccine or placebo injection that samples were taken. The protocol was immunoSEQ multiplex PCR, while the TCRdb copy is restricted to in-frame clones and leaves out a portion. The sample contains a few hundred thousand clones, 70% to 90% of which appear only once. Sequencing used peripheral blood, obtained in a trial of Ad26.COV2.S vaccine versus placebo. The receptor set was obtained from a person aged 18 to 59 who received the Ad26.COV2.S COVID-19 vaccine or a placebo.

This chain links TRBV2 with TRBJ2-7; TRBD1 matches at 8 bases. This CDR3 is 14 amino acids long. Trimming cost V 4 bases and J 7 bases; bases outside gene matches: 9. Germline lookup yields CDR1 SNHLY and CDR2 FYNNEI. The CDR3 coding sequence is TGTGCCAGCAGTGGGGGGACAGGCCTTGGAGAGCAGTACTTC. The encoded protein is CASSGGTGLGEQYF.

The chain recombines TRBV5-1 with TRBJ1-4; D is ambiguous. The ends were cut back, 0 bases at V and 3 bases at J, with 9 bases in the middle. Germline assignment: CDR1 SGHRS and CDR2 YFSETQ. CDR3 size: 15 residues. CDR3 residues: CASSLALGANEKLFF. The CDR3 nucleotides read TGCGCCAGCAGCTTGGCACTCGGGGCTAATGAAAAACTGTTTTTT.

V usage is TRBV2 and J usage is TRBJ1-1; D is unresolved. The CDR3 consists of 15 residues. Germline V gene data show CDR1 as SNHLY and CDR2 as FYNNEI. Trimming removed 1 base from V and 4 bases from J, with 13 bases in between. The CDR3 reads CASSEEGRFATEAFF. The CDR3 DNA sequence: TGTGCCAGCAGTGAAGAGGGTCGATTTGCCACTGAAGCTTTCTTT. The full variable domain, rest sourced from reference TRBV2 and TRBJ1-1, is EPEVTQTPSHQVTQMGQEVILRCVPISNHLYFYWYRQILGQKVEFLVSFYNNEISEKSEIFDDQFSVERPDGSNFTLKIRSTKLEDSAMYFCASSEEGRFATEAFFGQGTRLTVV.

This clone came up a few times. The chain links TRBV4-3 to TRBJ2-1; 8 nucleotides line up with TRBD2. Germline loops: CDR1 LGHNA, CDR2 YSLEER. The trim removed 0 bases at V and 5 bases at J, leaving 0 bases unmatched. The CDR3 length is 14 residues. CDR3 amino acids: CASSQERGDNEQFF. The CDR3, as DNA: TGCGCCAGCAGCCAAGAGCGGGGGGACAATGAGCAGTTCTTC.

CDR3 DNA sequence: TGTGCCAGCAGTTCGGAGCGGGGCCAAGAGACCCAGTACTTC. It is translated as CASSSERGQETQYF. The rearrangement links TRBV27 to TRBJ2-5; TRBD2 aligns across 7 bases. The CDR3 is 14 residues long. The junction had 3 bases not matched to a gene; V was cut back by 4 bases and J by 1 base. Per germline, CDR1 MNHEY and CDR2 SMNVEV (reference sequence).

The V call is TRBV28, the J call TRBJ1-1; D unresolved. The CDR3 totals 12 residues. Germline-derived CDR1 and CDR2 are MDHEN and SYDVKM. V was cut by 11 bases and J by 4 bases, with 14 bases left in between. Here the CDR3 reads CAARIGTTEAFF. The DNA of the CDR3 is TGTGCCGCGAGAATCGGAACCACTGAAGCTTTCTTT.

The chain employs TRBV25-1 and TRBJ1-4; tentatively, D is TRBD1 (5 bases). Trimming left V 4 bases short and J 5 bases short, with 11 bases between. CDR3 length: 14 residues. The V gene's germline CDR1 is MGHDK and CDR2 SYGVNS. CDR3 bases: TGTGCCAGCAGTGGCGGTTGGGGGAATGAAAAACTGTTTTTT. Residues: CASSGGWGNEKLFF.

The genes are TRBV28 and TRBJ1-5; D unclear. Trimming pared 8 bases from V and 3 bases from J, leaving 14 bases between. Germline V CDR1 and CDR2: MDHEN, SYDVKM. The CDR3 covers 14 residues. CDR3 sequence reads: CASDGLQLNQPQHF. CDR3 coding DNA: TGTGCCAGCGACGGGTTGCAGCTCAATCAGCCCCAGCATTTT.

This clone appeared a few times. The V and J genes are TRBV6-2 or TRBV6-3 and TRBJ1-1; D remains ambiguous. There are 13 residues in the CDR3. Germline V gene sequence: CDR1 MNHEY, CDR2 SVGEGT. The V gene lost 4 bases and the J gene lost 4 bases, with 10 bases spanning the gap. CDR3 in DNA: TGTGCCAGCAGTTGGAATGGATTCACTGAAGCTTTCTTT. Its protein is CASSWNGFTEAFF.

This clone is medium-sized in the sample. This sequence joins TRBV2 and TRBJ2-7, with 8 bases fitting TRBD1. V dropped 7 bases and J dropped 5; count of bases not matched to a gene: 4. Looked up from germline, CDR1 is SNHLY and CDR2 is FYNNEI. The CDR3 runs 12 residues. Here the CDR3 DNA reads TGTGCCAGCACCGAGGACAGGGACGAGCAGTACTTC. Its protein is CASTEDRDEQYF.

The CDR3 DNA sequence: TGTGCCAGCAGCGCTACACAGAACACTGAAGCTTTCTTT. It yields the protein CASSATQNTEAFF. The chain links TRBV6-5 to TRBJ1-1; D is unresolved. The CDR3 is 13 amino acids. Germline V lookup: CDR1 MNHEY, CDR2 SVGAGI. Deletions cut 6 bases from V and 1 base from J, with 9 bases between.

This rearrangement joins TRBV6-2 or TRBV6-3 to TRBJ2-1; the match to TRBD1 covers 8 bases. This CDR3 comprises 12 residues. CDR1 MNHEY and CDR2 SVGEGT come from the germline V gene. The junction had 7 bases not matched to a gene; V was cut back by 6 bases and J by 12 bases. CDR3 in DNA: TGTGCCAGCAGCCGAGACAGGGGTGGGCAGTTCTTC. It encodes CASSRDRGGQFF.

Of note for this clone: Other DNA sequences in the same sample also yield this CDR3. The gene calls are TRBV5-1 and TRBJ2-6, with 12 bases fitting TRBD2. J lost 2 bases, V lost 0 bases, and 3 bases had no gene match. CDR3 size: 18 residues. Germline V gene data show CDR1 as SGHRS and CDR2 as YFSETQ. CDR3 sequence reads: CASSLGASGGAGANVLTF. The CDR3 DNA is TGCGCCAGCAGCTTGGGGGCTAGCGGGGGGGCTGGGGCCAACGTCCTGACTTTC. Together with reference TRBV5-1 and TRBJ2-6, the CDR3 gives the full variable domain: KAGVTQTPRYLIKTRGQQVTLSCSPISGHRSVSWYQQTPGQGLQFLFEYFSETQRNKGNFPGRFSGRQFSNSRSEMNVSTLELGDSALYLCASSLGASGGAGANVLTFGAGSRLTVL.

This clone was observed a handful of times. The rearrangement links TRBV2 to TRBJ1-4, with D perhaps TRBD1 (6 bases). The CDR3 has 15 amino acids. Looked up from germline, CDR1 is SNHLY and CDR2 is FYNNEI. Trimming removed 2 bases from V and 0 bases from J, with 7 bases in between. The CDR3, as DNA: TGTGCCAGCAGTGAAAGACAGGCAACTAATGAAAAACTGTTTTTT. As protein: CASSERQATNEKLFF.

The J gene is TRBJ2-5, the V gene TRBV4-2; TRBD2 agrees at 11 bases. From germline, CDR1 is LGHNA and CDR2 YNFKEQ. The CDR3 runs 19 residues. Trimming took 1 base from V and 0 from J; bases not matched to a gene: 10. The CDR3 protein is CASSQGPSGGSAYQETQYF. For the CDR3, the DNA is TGTGCCAGCAGCCAAGGGCCTAGCGGGGGGTCTGCGTACCAAGAGACCCAGTACTTC.

Only a few counts were recorded for this clone. This chain connects TRBV6-1 to TRBJ1-5, with a weak D call TRBD1 (6 bases). This CDR3 spans 13 amino acids. Germline loops: CDR1 MNHNS, CDR2 SASEGT. V was cut by 3 bases and J by 7 bases, with 10 bases left in between. DNA for the CDR3: TGTGCCAGCAGTGAGCAACAGGGCCAGCCCCAGCATTTT. It is translated as CASSEQQGQPQHF.

V gene TRBV20-1 combines with J gene TRBJ1-2, with D possibly being TRBD1 (6 bases). The length of the CDR3 is 13 residues. The ends were cut back, 3 bases at V and 3 bases at J, with 11 bases in the middle. Germline-derived CDR1 and CDR2 are DFQATT and SNEGSKA (reference sequence). As DNA, the CDR3 is TGCAGTGCTAGTGCACAGGGAGACTATGGCTACACCTTC. This translates into CSASAQGDYGYTF.

The J gene is TRBJ2-2, the V gene TRBV9; D call uncertain. Per germline, CDR1 SGDLS and CDR2 YYNGEE. Trimming left V 2 bases short and J 1 base short, with 12 bases between. The CDR3 is made up of 16 amino acids. For the CDR3, the DNA is TGTGCCAGCAGCGTCTACGACTTTGTGAACACCGGGGAGCTGTTTTTT. This sequence encodes CASSVYDFVNTGELFF. Full variable domain (missing parts from reference TRBV9 and TRBJ2-2): DSGVTQTPKHLITATGQRVTLRCSPRSGDLSVYWYQQSLDQGLQFLIQYYNGEERAKGNILERFSAQQFPDLHSELNLSSLELGDSALYFCASSVYDFVNTGELFFGEGSRLTVL.

This chain connects TRBV7-2 to TRBJ2-3, with D tentatively TRBD1 or TRBD2 (5 bases each). V was cut by 5 bases and J by 0 bases, with 15 bases left in between. The germline V gene has CDR1 SGHTA and CDR2 FQGNSA. This CDR3 comprises 16 residues. CDR3 bases: TGTGCCAGCAGCCAAAGGGGCCCGGGGAGCACAGATACGCAGTATTTT. Translated, it gives CASSQRGPGSTDTQYF.

The chain carries TRBV24-1 and TRBJ2-5; D call uncertain. The V end lost 8 bases, the J end lost 1 base, and 10 bases lay between the germline ends. CDR1 and CDR2 (germline): KGHDR, SFDVKD. The length of the CDR3 is 13 residues. The CDR3 loop is CATTLWTQETQYF. The CDR3 DNA follows: TGTGCCACCACTCTCTGGACCCAAGAGACCCAGTACTTC.

This sequence joins TRBV5-4 and TRBJ1-1; D gene ambiguous. V was cut by 3 bases and J by 7 bases, with 13 bases left in between. CDR3 length: 13 residues. Germline CDR1 reads SGHNT; CDR2 reads YYREEE (reference sequence). In nucleotides, the CDR3 is TGTGCCAGCAGCTCCCCGGGCGCTAATGAAGCTTTCTTT. Its translation is CASSSPGANEAFF.

The chain links TRBV7-2 to TRBJ1-2, with a weak D call TRBD1 (6 bases). This CDR3 has 15 amino acids. Germline CDR1 and CDR2: SGHTA and FQGNSA. V was cut by 5 bases and J by 4 bases, with 17 bases left in between. DNA for the CDR3: TGTGCCAGCAGCCACCGAACAGGGCTCGCCTATGGCTACACCTTC. This translates into CASSHRTGLAYGYTF.

This clone occurred once. The chain employs TRBV4-3 and TRBJ1-2; D is possibly TRBD1 (5 bases). The CDR3 length is 16 residues. Germline loops: CDR1 LGHNA, CDR2 YSLEER. V was clipped by 0 bases and J by 5 bases, with 16 bases between them. CDR3 in amino acids: CASSQDWRGEGYGYTF. The DNA for the CDR3 is TGCGCCAGCAGCCAAGATTGGCGAGGGGAGGGGTATGGCTACACCTTC.

V is TRBV28 and J is TRBJ2-5, with D possibly TRBD1 on 5 matching bases. V was trimmed by 2 bases and J by 5 bases, leaving 15 bases between them. The germline gives CDR1 MDHEN, CDR2 SYDVKM. The CDR3 is 15 residues long. CDR3 in DNA: TGTGCCAGCAGTTTAATGACAGCCCCCCGGGAGACCCAGTACTTC. Protein product: CASSLMTAPRETQYF. Complete variable domain (other parts from reference TRBV28 and TRBJ2-5): DVKVTQSSRYLVKRTGEKVFLECVQDMDHENMFWYRQDPGLGLRLIYFSYDVKMKEKGDIPEGYSVSREKKERFSLILESASTNQTSMYLCASSLMTAPRETQYFGPGTRLLVL.